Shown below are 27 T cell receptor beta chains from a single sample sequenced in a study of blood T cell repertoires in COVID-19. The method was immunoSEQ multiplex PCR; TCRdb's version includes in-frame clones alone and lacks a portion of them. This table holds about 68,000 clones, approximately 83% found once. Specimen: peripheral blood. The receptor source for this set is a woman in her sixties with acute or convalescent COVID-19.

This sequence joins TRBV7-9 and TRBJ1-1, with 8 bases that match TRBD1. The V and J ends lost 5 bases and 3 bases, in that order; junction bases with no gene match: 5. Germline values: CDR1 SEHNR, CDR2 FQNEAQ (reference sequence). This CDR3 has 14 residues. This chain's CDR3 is CASSQGQADTEAFF. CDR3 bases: TGTGCCAGCAGCCAGGGACAGGCGGACACTGAAGCTTTCTTT. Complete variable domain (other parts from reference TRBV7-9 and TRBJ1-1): DTGVSQNPRHKITKRGQNVTFRCDPISEHNRLYWYRQTLGQGPEFLTYFQNEAQLEKSRLLSDRFSAERPKGSFSTLEIQRTEQGDSAMYLCASSQGQADTEAFFGQGTRLTVV.

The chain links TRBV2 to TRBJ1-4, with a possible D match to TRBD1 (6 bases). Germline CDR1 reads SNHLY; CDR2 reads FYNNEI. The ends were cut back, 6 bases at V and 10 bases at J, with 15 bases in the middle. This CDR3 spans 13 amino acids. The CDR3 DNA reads TGTGCCAGCAGCACGGGAGGGACACTAAAACTGTTTTTT. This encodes CASSTGGTLKLFF.

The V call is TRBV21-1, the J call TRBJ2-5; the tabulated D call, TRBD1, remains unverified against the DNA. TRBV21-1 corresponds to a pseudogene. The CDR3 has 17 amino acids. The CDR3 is CASSKSRTGVEGETQYF. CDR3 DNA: TGTGCCAGCAGCAAATCAAGGACAGGGGTGGAGGGGGAGACCCAGTACTTC.

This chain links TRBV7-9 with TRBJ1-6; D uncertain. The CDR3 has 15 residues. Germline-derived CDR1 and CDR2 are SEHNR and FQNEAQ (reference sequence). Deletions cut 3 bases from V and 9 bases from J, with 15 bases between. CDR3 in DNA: TGTGCCAGCAGCTTGTCGAATACGGCGGTTTCACCCCTCCACTTT. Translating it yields CASSLSNTAVSPLHF.

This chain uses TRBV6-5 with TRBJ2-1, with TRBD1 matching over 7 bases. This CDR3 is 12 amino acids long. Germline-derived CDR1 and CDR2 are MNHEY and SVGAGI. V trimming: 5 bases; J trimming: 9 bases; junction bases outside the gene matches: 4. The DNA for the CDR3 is TGTGCCAGCAGTAACAGGGGCGGTGAGCAGTTCTTC. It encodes CASSNRGGEQFF.

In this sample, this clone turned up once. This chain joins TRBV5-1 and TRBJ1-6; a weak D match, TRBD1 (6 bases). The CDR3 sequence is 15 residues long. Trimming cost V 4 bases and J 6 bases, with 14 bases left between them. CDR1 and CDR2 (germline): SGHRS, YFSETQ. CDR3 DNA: TGCGCCAGCAGCGCCACGACAGGCAGTAATTCACCCCTCCACTTT. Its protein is CASSATTGSNSPLHF. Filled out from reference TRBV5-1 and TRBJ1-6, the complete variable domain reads KAGVTQTPRYLIKTRGQQVTLSCSPISGHRSVSWYQQTPGQGLQFLFEYFSETQRNKGNFPGRFSGRQFSNSRSEMNVSTLELGDSALYLCASSATTGSNSPLHFGNGTRLTVT.

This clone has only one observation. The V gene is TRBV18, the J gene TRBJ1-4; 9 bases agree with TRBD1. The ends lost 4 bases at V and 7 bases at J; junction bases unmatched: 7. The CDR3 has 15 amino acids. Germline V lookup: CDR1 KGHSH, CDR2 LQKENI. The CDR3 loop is CASSLRQGEGEKLFF. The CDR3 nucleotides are TGTGCCAGCTCACTCAGACAGGGGGAAGGTGAAAAACTGTTTTTT.

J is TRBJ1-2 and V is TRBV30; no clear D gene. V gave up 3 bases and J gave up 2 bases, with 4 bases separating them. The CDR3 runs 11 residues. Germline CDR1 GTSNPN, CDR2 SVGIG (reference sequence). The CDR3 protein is CAWSRNYGYTF. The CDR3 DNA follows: TGTGCCTGGAGCAGGAACTATGGCTACACCTTC.

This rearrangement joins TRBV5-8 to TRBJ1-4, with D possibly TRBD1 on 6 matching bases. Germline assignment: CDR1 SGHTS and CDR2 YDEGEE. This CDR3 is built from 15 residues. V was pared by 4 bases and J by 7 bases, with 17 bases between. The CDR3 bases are TGTGCCAGCAGCCGACAGGAGGCCAATAGTGAAAAACTGTTTTTT. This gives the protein CASSRQEANSEKLFF. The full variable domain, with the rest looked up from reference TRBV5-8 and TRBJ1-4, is EAGVTQSPTHLIKTRGQQATLRCSPISGHTSVYWYQQALGLGLQFLLWYDEGEERNRGNFPPRFSGRQFPNYSSELNVNALELEDSALYLCASSRQEANSEKLFFGSGTQLSVL.

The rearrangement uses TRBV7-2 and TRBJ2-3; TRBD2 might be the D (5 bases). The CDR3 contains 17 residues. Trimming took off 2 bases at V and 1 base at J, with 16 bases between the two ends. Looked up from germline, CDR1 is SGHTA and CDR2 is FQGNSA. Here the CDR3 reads CASSLYPSGVGTDTQYF. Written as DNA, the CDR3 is TGTGCCAGCAGCTTATACCCCAGCGGAGTGGGCACAGATACGCAGTATTTT.

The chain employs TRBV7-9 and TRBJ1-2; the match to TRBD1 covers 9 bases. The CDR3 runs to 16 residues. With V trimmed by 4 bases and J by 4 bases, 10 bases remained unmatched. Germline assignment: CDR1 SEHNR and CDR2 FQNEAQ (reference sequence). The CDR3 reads CASSWGGTGGSYGYTF. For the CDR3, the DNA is TGTGCCAGCAGCTGGGGTGGTACAGGGGGCAGCTATGGCTACACCTTC.

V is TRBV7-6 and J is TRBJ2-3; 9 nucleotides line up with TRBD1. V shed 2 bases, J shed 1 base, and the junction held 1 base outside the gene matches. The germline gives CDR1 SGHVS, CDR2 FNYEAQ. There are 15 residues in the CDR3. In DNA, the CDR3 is TGTGCCAGCAGCTTACGGGACAGGGGCACAGATACGCAGTATTTT. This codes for CASSLRDRGTDTQYF.

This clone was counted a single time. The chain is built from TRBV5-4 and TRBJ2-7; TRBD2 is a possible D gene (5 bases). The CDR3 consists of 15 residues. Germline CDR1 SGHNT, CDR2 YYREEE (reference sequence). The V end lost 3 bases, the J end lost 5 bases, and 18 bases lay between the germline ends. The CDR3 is CASSSPVRGSNEQYF. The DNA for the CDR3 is TGTGCCAGCAGCTCCCCAGTACGAGGGAGTAACGAGCAGTACTTC. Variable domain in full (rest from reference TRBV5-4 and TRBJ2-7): ETGVTQSPTHLIKTRGQQVTLRCSSQSGHNTVSWYQQALGQGPQFIFQYYREEENGRGNFPPRFSGLQFPNYSSELNVNALELDDSALYLCASSSPVRGSNEQYFGPGTRLTVT.

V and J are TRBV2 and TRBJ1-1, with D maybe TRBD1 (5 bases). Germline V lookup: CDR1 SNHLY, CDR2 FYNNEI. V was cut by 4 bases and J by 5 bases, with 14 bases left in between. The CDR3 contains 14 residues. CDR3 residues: CASSVRGGGTEAFF. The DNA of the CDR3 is TGTGCCAGCAGTGTACGGGGGGGAGGAACTGAAGCTTTCTTT.

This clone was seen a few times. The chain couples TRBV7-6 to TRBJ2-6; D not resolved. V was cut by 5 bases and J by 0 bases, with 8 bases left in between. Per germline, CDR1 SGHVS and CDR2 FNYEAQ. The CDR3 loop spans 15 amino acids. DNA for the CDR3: TGTGCCAGCAGCGAGCCGTACTCTGGGGCCAACGTCCTGACTTTC. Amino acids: CASSEPYSGANVLTF.

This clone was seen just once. The CDR3 protein is CSATRQGEAFF. The CDR3 bases are TGCAGTGCTACCAGACAGGGGGAAGCTTTCTTT. The chain is built from TRBV20-1 and TRBJ1-1; TRBD1 agrees at 8 bases. After removal of 4 bases from V and 8 bases from J, the junction contained 3 bases not matched to a gene. CDR1 and CDR2 (germline): DFQATT, SNEGSKA (reference sequence). The length of the CDR3 is 11 residues.

The CDR3: CASSYYRVQETQYF. The CDR3 bases are TGCGCCAGCAGCTACTACAGGGTTCAAGAGACCCAGTACTTC. The rearrangement joins TRBV5-1 to TRBJ2-5; tentative D call: TRBD1 (6 bases). V gave up 3 bases and J gave up 2 bases, with 11 bases separating them. CDR3 length: 14 amino acids. Germline V lookup: CDR1 SGHRS, CDR2 YFSETQ.

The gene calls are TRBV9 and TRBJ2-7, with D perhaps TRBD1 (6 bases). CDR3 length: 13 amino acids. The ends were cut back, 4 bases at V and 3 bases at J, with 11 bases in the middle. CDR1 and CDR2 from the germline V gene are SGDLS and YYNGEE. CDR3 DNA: TGTGCCAGCAGCCTCAGACAGGACTACGAGCAGTACTTC. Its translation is CASSLRQDYEQYF.

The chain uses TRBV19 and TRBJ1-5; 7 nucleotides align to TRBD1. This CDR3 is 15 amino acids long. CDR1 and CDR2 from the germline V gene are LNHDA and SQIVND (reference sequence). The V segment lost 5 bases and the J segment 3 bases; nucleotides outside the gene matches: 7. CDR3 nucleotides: TGTGCCAGTAGTCCTACCAGGGGGTTCAATCAGCCCCAGCATTTT. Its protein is CASSPTRGFNQPQHF.

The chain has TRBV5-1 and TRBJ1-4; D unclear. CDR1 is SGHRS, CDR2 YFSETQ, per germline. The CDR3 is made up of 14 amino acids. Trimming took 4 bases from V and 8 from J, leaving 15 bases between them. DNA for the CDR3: TGCGCCAGCAGCACCGGACTGGACGGGGAAAAACTGTTTTTT. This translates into CASSTGLDGEKLFF.

CDR3 loop: CASSWDTNQPQHF. The CDR3 region has the DNA TGTGCCAGCAGCTGGGACACCAATCAGCCCCAGCATTTT. This sequence joins TRBV7-8 and TRBJ1-5; a weak D match, TRBD1 (6 bases). Germline lookup yields CDR1 SGHVS and CDR2 FQNEAQ. The V end lost 4 bases, the J end lost 3 bases, and 7 bases lay between the germline ends. The CDR3 covers 13 residues. The variable domain in full, with the rest retrieved from reference TRBV7-8 and TRBJ1-5, is GAGVSQSPRYKVAKRGQDVALRCDPISGHVSLFWYQQALGQGPEFLTYFQNEAQLDKSGLPSDRFFAERPEGSVSTLKIQRTQQEDSAVYLCASSWDTNQPQHFGDGTRLSIL.

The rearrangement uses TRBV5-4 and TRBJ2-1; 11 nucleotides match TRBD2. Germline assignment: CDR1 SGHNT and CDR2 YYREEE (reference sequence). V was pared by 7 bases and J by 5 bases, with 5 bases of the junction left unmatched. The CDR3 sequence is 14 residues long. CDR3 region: CASGLAGGHNEQFF. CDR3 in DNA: TGTGCCAGCGGGCTAGCGGGAGGACACAATGAGCAGTTCTTC. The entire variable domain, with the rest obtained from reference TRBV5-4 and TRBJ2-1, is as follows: ETGVTQSPTHLIKTRGQQVTLRCSSQSGHNTVSWYQQALGQGPQFIFQYYREEENGRGNFPPRFSGLQFPNYSSELNVNALELDDSALYLCASGLAGGHNEQFFGPGTRLTVL.

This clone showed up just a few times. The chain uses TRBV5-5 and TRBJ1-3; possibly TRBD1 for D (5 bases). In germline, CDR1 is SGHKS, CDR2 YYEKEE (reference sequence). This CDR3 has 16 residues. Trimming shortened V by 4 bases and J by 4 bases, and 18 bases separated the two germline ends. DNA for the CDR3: TGTGCCAGCAGCCTGGGGCAGGCCACGTTAGGAAACACCATATATTTT. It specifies CASSLGQATLGNTIYF.

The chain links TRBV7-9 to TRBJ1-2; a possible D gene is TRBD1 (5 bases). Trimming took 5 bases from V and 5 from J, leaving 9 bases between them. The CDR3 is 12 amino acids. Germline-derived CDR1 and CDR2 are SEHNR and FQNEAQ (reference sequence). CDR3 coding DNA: TGTGCCAGCAGCCCTCAGGGATATGGCTACACCTTC. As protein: CASSPQGYGYTF.

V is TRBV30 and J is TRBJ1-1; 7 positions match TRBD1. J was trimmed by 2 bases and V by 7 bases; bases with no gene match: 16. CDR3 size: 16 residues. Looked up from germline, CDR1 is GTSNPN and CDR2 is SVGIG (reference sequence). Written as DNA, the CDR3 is TGTGCCTCCCGAACCCGAGGGACAGCCAATAACACTGAAGCTTTCTTT. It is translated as CASRTRGTANNTEAFF.

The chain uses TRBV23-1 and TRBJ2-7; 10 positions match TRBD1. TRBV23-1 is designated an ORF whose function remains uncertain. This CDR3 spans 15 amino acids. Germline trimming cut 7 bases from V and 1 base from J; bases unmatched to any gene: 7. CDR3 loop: CASIDMGQGSYEQYF. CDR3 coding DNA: TGCGCCAGCATCGATATGGGACAGGGGTCCTACGAGCAGTACTTC.

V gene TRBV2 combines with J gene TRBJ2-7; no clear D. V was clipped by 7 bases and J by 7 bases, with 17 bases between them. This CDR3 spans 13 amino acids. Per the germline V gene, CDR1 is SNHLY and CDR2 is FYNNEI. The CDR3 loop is CASNYKASAEQYF. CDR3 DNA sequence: TGTGCCAGCAATTACAAGGCCAGCGCAGAGCAGTACTTC. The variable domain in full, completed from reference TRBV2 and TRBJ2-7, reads EPEVTQTPSHQVTQMGQEVILRCVPISNHLYFYWYRQILGQKVEFLVSFYNNEISEKSEIFDDQFSVERPDGSNFTLKIRSTKLEDSAMYFCASNYKASAEQYFGPGTRLTVT.